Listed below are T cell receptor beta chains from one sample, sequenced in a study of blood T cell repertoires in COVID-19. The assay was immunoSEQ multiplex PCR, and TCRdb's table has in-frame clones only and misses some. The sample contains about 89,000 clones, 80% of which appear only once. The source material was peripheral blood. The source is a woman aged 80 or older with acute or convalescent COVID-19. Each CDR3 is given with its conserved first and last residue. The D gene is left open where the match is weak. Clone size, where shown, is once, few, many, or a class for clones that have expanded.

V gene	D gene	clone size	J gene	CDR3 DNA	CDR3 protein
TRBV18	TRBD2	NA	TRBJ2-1	TGTGCCAGCTCACCCCTAGCGGGAGGAAACAATGAGCAGTTCTTC	CASSPLAGGNNEQFF
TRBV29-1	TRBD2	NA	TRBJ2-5	TGCAGCGTTGTGGGAGCGGGAGGAGAGACCCAGTACTTC	CSVVGAGGETQYF
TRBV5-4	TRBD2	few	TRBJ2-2	TGTGCCAGCAGCCCCCGGAGCGGGGGGGCCACCGGGGAGCTGTTTTTT	CASSPRSGGATGELFF
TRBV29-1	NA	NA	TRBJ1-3	TGCAGCGCCGAACTAGCTCCTGGAAACACCATATATTTT	CSAELAPGNTIYF
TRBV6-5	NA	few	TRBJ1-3	TGTGCCAGCAGTCAACTCGCCTCTGGAAACACCATATATTTT	CASSQLASGNTIYF
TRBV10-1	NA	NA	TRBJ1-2	TGCGCCAGCAGAGGCGGAAGATACTATGGCTACACCTTC	CASRGGRYYGYTF
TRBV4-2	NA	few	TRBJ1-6	TGTGCCAGCAGCCAAGATCAGGGACTTGATTCACCCCTCCACTTT	CASSQDQGLDSPLHF
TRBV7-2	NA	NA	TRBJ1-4	TGTGCCAGCAGCCCCCCCGCGGTGGAAAAACTGTTTTTT	CASSPPAVEKLFF
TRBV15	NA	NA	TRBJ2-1	TGTGCCACCAGCTATACTAGGAGCTCCTACAATGAGCAGTTCTTC	CATSYTRSSYNEQFF
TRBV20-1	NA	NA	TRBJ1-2	TGCAGTGCTAGTAACAGGGAAGACTATGGCTACACCTTC	CSASNREDYGYTF
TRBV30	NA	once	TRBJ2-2	TGTGCCTGGAACCTCCGGGACACCGGGGAGCTGTTTTTT	CAWNLRDTGELFF
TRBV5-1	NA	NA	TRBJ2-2	TGCGCCAGCAGCTTGGTCAGCACCGGGGAGCTGTTTTTT	CASSLVSTGELFF
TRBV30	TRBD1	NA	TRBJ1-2	TGTGCCTGGAGTGAGGACAGGGGGGACTATGGCTACACCTTC	CAWSEDRGDYGYTF
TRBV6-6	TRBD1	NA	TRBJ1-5	TGTGCCAGCAGCCCCGAGGACAGGGGCGGCAATCAGCCCCAGCATTTT	CASSPEDRGGNQPQHF
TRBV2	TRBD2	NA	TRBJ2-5	TGTGCCAGCAGTGGGCCCGGGAGCGGGGGGCTGCAGGAGACCCAGTACTTC	CASSGPGSGGLQETQYF
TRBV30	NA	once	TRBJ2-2	TGTGTAGCTCAGCTCACCGGGGAGCTGTTTTTT	CVAQLTGELFF
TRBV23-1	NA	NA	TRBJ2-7	TGCGCCAGCAGTGGGCCAGACAGCCACTCCTACGAGCAGTACTTC	CASSGPDSHSYEQYF
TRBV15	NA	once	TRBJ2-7	TGTGCCACCAGCAGGGACGCGGGATACGAGCAGTACTTC	CATSRDAGYEQYF